This entry describes one T cell receptor (beta chain). Its target is not known. The sample belongs to a study of cytotoxic CD8 clonotypes in ibrutinib-treated CLL. Across the whole study: Among the samples, the mean was about 260,000 productive templates and tens of thousands of productive rearrangements. Study results and caveats: Under treatment, the uncommon public clonotypes either contracted or remained stable. Clonality grew at ibrutinib response; at progression, it decreased back toward baseline.

Sequenced by immunoSEQ multiplex PCR; TCRdb stores in-frame clones only, minus some. The profile shows fewer than 400,000 clones, 67% of them singletons. V lost 4 bases, J lost 3 bases, and 12 bases lay in between. The CDR3 length is 15 residues. CDR1 and CDR2 from the germline V gene are LGHNA and YSLEER. Specimen: PBMCs, collected after 36 months of ibrutinib treatment. The TCR comes from a human donor with chronic lymphocytic leukemia. V gene TRBV4-3 combines with J gene TRBJ2-2; D not certain. The CDR3: CASSRGWVDTGELFF. CDR3 DNA sequence: TGCGCCAGCAGCCGCGGCTGGGTCGACACCGGGGAGCTGTTTTTT.